This T cell receptor beta chain appears in the sequencing data of a study of cytomegalovirus exposure and HLA in healthy donors. PCR amplification relied on 60 Vbeta primers (plus 13 Jbeta primers). The table came from immunoSEQ multiplex PCR; TCRdb's copy has only in-frame clones and leaves some out. This sample has roughly 200,000 clones, with less than 85% found just once. Between the trimmed V and J ends, which lost 5 bases and 2 bases, there was a span of 18 bases. The CDR3 runs 16 residues. In germline, CDR1 is SGHTA, CDR2 FQGNSA. The sequencing sample was made of PBMCs. V usage is TRBV7-2 and J usage is TRBJ1-2; TRBD1 might be the D (5 bases). The TCR originated in a man aged 35 to 55 in good health and CMV-seronegative. CDR3 sequence reads: CASSTREGRDNYGYTF. The CDR3 nucleotides are TGTGCCAGCAGCACAAGGGAGGGCAGGGACAACTATGGCTACACCTTC. Full variable domain (remainder filled in from reference TRBV7-2 and TRBJ1-2): GAGVSQSPSNKVTEKGKDVELRCDPISGHTALYWYRQSLGQGLEFLIYFQGNSAPDKSGLPSDRFSAERTGGSVSTLTIQRTQQEDSAVYLCASSTREGRDNYGYTFGSGTRLTVV.